This T cell receptor beta chain stems from a study of T cell repertoires in cytomegalovirus infection. The study's findings and limits: Using cumulative public TCR beta family frequency, the authors identified those who carried CMV together with the relevant HLA.

One entry per CDR3 protein results from TCRdb running MiXCR on the reads. The table shows roughly 80,000 distinct CDR3 sequences, with 20% to 30% occurring only once. This clonotype was observed many times. Its antigen is as yet unknown. Sequenced material: CD8+ T cells from cultured PBMCs, taken from culture after CMV antigen stimulation. The TCR sequence derives from a human donor in good health (CMV status not recorded). Some clones in this sample may be carry-over from other donors' samples.

CDR3 bases: TGTGCCAGCAGCTTAGCTCTGGGGGCCGGGAACAATGAGCAGTTCTTC. Its translation is CASSLALGAGNNEQFF. V gene TRBV7-2 combines with J gene TRBJ2-1; TRBD1 is a possible D gene (6 bases). Per germline, CDR1 SGHTA and CDR2 FQGNSA. Trimming took off 0 bases at V and 5 bases at J, with 14 bases between the two ends. This CDR3 is 16 amino acids long.